The T cell receptor (beta chain) under discussion was sequenced for a study of blood T cell repertoires in COVID-19. Study overall: COVID-19 samples collected from the United States, Italy and Spain covered acute and convalescent phases. Sample material is recorded as cDNA or gDNA derived from T cells, B-cell-depleted T cells, or PBMCs.

In the original analysis: The authors estimated nucleated cell counts from reference gene primer amplification. The method was immunoSEQ multiplex PCR; TCRdb's version includes in-frame clones alone and lacks a portion of them. V, J and clone size reflect that table, while D and trimming were determined from the DNA. The sample includes roughly 200,000 clones, 88% of them seen just once. The CDR3 has 15 residues. Germline CDR1 reads SGHNT; CDR2 reads YYREEE (reference sequence). V lost 2 bases, J lost 5 bases, and 4 bases stayed unmatched. The V call is TRBV5-4, the J call TRBJ2-3; 11 bases align to TRBD2. This sequence was found in a man between 18 and 35 years old with active or convalescent COVID-19. The material sequenced was peripheral blood. The CDR3 sequence: CASSFLAGGGDTQYF. The CDR3 coding sequence is TGTGCCAGCAGCTTCTTAGCGGGGGGGGGAGATACGCAGTATTTT.